This T cell receptor (beta chain) came from a study of monozygotic twins with cystic fibrosis. On the study more broadly: Library input was about 3 micrograms of fragmented DNA, with roughly 14 PCR cycles.

Study-wide results and limits: Clonality was generally low (median roughly 0.009), higher in the most severe patients. Co-twins had the most similar V usage for 13 of 16 pairs, J for 8. In this small cohort, shared CDR3 numbers showed no association with age, concordance or disease severity.

Turning to this clone: Its cognate antigen is unknown.

Generated by immunoSEQ multiplex PCR, the TCRdb table keeps only in-frame clones and is missing some. The sample includes roughly 24,000 clones, 95% to 98% seen only once; the top ten take around 0.15%. The germline V gene encodes CDR1 SGHDN and CDR2 FVKESK. V lost 4 bases and J 2 bases, leaving 23 bases between the germline ends. The CDR3 runs to 18 residues. The sample taken for sequencing was blood. V usage is TRBV14 and J usage is TRBJ1-1; TRBD1 might be the D (5 bases). The sequence was obtained from a girl aged 5-17 years with cystic fibrosis. As DNA, the CDR3 is TGTGCCAGCAGCCCCCCCCTTGGGTGGGGGGACTTCAACACTGAAGCTTTCTTT. Encoded protein: CASSPPLGWGDFNTEAFF. The entire variable domain, with the rest obtained from reference TRBV14 and TRBJ1-1, is as follows: EAGVTQFPSHSVIEKGQTVTLRCDPISGHDNLYWYRRVMGKEIKFLLHFVKESKQDESGMPNNRFLAERTGGTYSTLKVQPAELEDSGVYFCASSPPLGWGDFNTEAFFGQGTRLTVV.